The 27 T cell receptor beta chains below all came from one sample that was sequenced in a study of quantifying T cell responses using KT2 cells (dated by TCRdb to between 2016 and 2019). Notes on the research overall: RNA was DNase-treated and reverse transcribed with TCR alpha and beta constant-region primers, mostly using SuperScript III.

The library was generated by UMI-ligation and nested PCR. Sequencing relied on an Illumina MiSeq. Using T4 RNA ligase 1, a single-stranded oligonucleotide bearing the Illumina SP2 sequence plus a UMI was ligated onto the 3' end of the cDNA. PCR1 ran around 4 cycles (98°C 15 s, 69°C 30 s, 72°C 40 s); the beta primer was an equimolar mix of RC1.1 and RC1.2 covering TRBC1 and TRBC2. TCRdb took the public reads, trimmed them with fastp at Q25, ran MiXCR for clone calling and kept in-frame beta chains. CDR3 protein duplicates are merged, each entry listing the most common genes and DNA. This sample gives tens of thousands of distinct CDR3 sequences in total; over 9% of them show up just once. The ten largest clones take up about 9.4% of the sample. Input material: PBMCs spiked with cells of the T cell clone KT2. All receptors derive from a human donor.

This clonotype was counted ten times or more. The chain is built from TRBV2 and TRBJ2-5, with a tentative D call TRBD1 (6 bases). The CDR3 is 15 amino acids. Germline V CDR1 and CDR2: SNHLY, FYNNEI. V was pared by 1 base and J by 5 bases, with 14 bases between. The CDR3 region is CASSEESARGETQYF. CDR3 nucleotides: TGTGCCAGCAGTGAAGAATCGGCCAGGGGTGAGACCCAGTACTTC.

Only a few counts were recorded for this clonotype. The rearrangement joins TRBV12-3 or TRBV12-4 to TRBJ1-1; D gene uncertain. Trimming removed 5 bases from V and 1 base from J, with 11 bases in between. This CDR3 contains 14 residues. This chain's CDR3 is CASSLLPGNTEAFF. CDR3 nucleotide sequence: TGTGCCAGCAGTCTTCTTCCAGGGAACACTGAAGCTTTCTTT.

This clonotype was detected ten times or more. V usage is TRBV5-4 and J usage is TRBJ2-3; 8 nucleotides agree with TRBD2. V lost 3 bases to trimming and J lost 4 bases; unmatched junction nucleotides: 4. The CDR3 loop spans 14 amino acids. The germline V gene encodes CDR1 SGHNT and CDR2 YYREEE (reference sequence). The CDR3 protein is CASSSRTSPDTQYF. CDR3 DNA: TGTGCCAGCAGCTCCCGGACTAGCCCAGATACGCAGTATTTT.

The gene calls are TRBV5-4 and TRBJ2-3, with a tentative D call TRBD1 (6 bases). Germline CDR1 reads SGHNT; CDR2 reads YYREEE (reference sequence). The V and J ends lost 0 bases and 0 bases respectively, with 11 bases between them. CDR3 size: 16 residues. In DNA form, the CDR3 reads TGTGCCAGCAGCTTGGATGGACAGCCGAGCACAGATACGCAGTATTTT. This sequence encodes CASSLDGQPSTDTQYF.

This CDR3 is CASSPRSGGLLNEQFF. The CDR3 coding sequence is TGTGCCAGCAGCCCCCGGAGCGGGGGGTTACTTAATGAGCAGTTCTTC. V gene TRBV7-6 combines with J gene TRBJ2-1, with 9 bases lining up with TRBD2. After removal of 5 bases from V and 7 bases from J, the junction contained 12 bases not matched to a gene. Germline-derived CDR1 and CDR2 are SGHVS and FNYEAQ. The CDR3 length is 16 residues.

This clonotype was seen a handful of times. The chain is built from TRBV27 and TRBJ2-7; 10 bases map to TRBD2. The CDR3 is 16 amino acids. The germline CDR1 and CDR2 sequences are MNHEY and SMNVEV (reference sequence). J lost 2 bases, V lost 2 bases, and 6 bases had no gene match. CDR3 region: CASSLKGLAGAYEQYF. CDR3 coding DNA: TGTGCCAGCAGTTTAAAAGGTCTAGCGGGGGCCTACGAGCAGTACTTC.

This clonotype was counted ten times or more. The V gene is TRBV29-1, the J gene TRBJ2-5; TRBD2 aligns across 8 bases. V shed 4 bases, J shed 4 bases, and the junction held 5 bases outside the gene matches. The germline V gene encodes CDR1 SQVTM and CDR2 ANQGSEA. The CDR3 spans 13 residues. The CDR3 here is CSVVGGAIETQYF. As DNA, the CDR3 is TGCAGCGTTGTCGGGGGGGCCATAGAGACCCAGTACTTC.

This chain links TRBV2 with TRBJ2-3; D is possibly TRBD2 (6 bases). This CDR3 is 14 amino acids long. The germline gives CDR1 SNHLY, CDR2 FYNNEI. Between the trimmed V and J ends, which lost 8 bases and 1 base, there was a span of 13 bases. CDR3 sequence: CASRDWGGTDTQYF. CDR3 bases: TGTGCCAGCCGGGACTGGGGCGGCACAGATACGCAGTATTTT.

This clonotype was seen more than once but under ten times. V usage is TRBV6-6 and J usage is TRBJ2-7; 7 positions agree with TRBD1. With 6 bases clipped from V and 5 bases from J, the junction kept 10 bases outside the gene matches. Per the germline V gene, CDR1 is MNHNY and CDR2 is SVGAGI (reference sequence). This CDR3 spans 14 amino acids. The CDR3 is CASSETGSKDEQYF. CDR3 bases: TGTGCCAGCAGCGAGACAGGGAGTAAGGACGAGCAGTACTTC.

This clonotype came up many times. J is TRBJ1-6 and V is TRBV7-2; the D is unclear. Per germline, CDR1 SGHTA and CDR2 FQGNSA. This CDR3 comprises 14 residues. The V end was cut by 3 bases, the J end by 9 bases, with 12 bases between. The DNA of the CDR3 is TGTGCCAGCAGCTTGTACGCCTATGGTTCACCCCTCCACTTT. This gives the protein CASSLYAYGSPLHF. Variable domain in full (rest from reference TRBV7-2 and TRBJ1-6): GAGVSQSPSNKVTEKGKDVELRCDPISGHTALYWYRQSLGQGLEFLIYFQGNSAPDKSGLPSDRFSAERTGGSVSTLTIQRTQQEDSAVYLCASSLYAYGSPLHFGNGTRLTVT.

This clonotype has more than one count but fewer than ten. The rearrangement uses TRBV20-1 and TRBJ1-2; maybe TRBD1 (5 bases). CDR1 DFQATT and CDR2 SNEGSKA come from the germline V gene (reference sequence). The CDR3 covers 15 residues. V lost 5 bases and J 2 bases, leaving 18 bases between the germline ends. CDR3 bases: TGCAGTGCTTTATCCCCTAGCCAGGGAAACTATGGCTACACCTTC. Its translation is CSALSPSQGNYGYTF.

This clonotype was counted many times. This chain links TRBV20-1 with TRBJ1-6; D remains unclear. Trimming shortened V by 6 bases and J by 0 bases, and 12 bases separated the two germline ends. CDR3 length: 15 residues. Germline V gene data show CDR1 as DFQATT and CDR2 as SNEGSKA (reference sequence). The CDR3 coding sequence is TGCAGTGCCCTTGTCCGGAGCTCCTATAATTCACCCCTCCACTTT. This gives the protein CSALVRSSYNSPLHF.

A few counts support this clonotype. The chain joins TRBV9 to TRBJ2-3; 11 nucleotides match TRBD2. This CDR3 spans 15 amino acids. Looked up from germline, CDR1 is SGDLS and CDR2 is YYNGEE. V was clipped by 3 bases and J by 5 bases; unmatched bases: 5. The CDR3 is CASSADGLAGDTQYF. The CDR3 DNA sequence: TGTGCCAGCAGCGCAGACGGACTAGCGGGAGATACGCAGTATTTT.

CDR3 sequence (DNA): TGTGCTAGTGCCCCCTCCCAGTGGGACATTCAGTACTTC. Encoded protein: CASAPSQWDIQYF. The chain links TRBV12-5 to TRBJ2-4; no firm D call. The CDR3 spans 13 residues. The V gene's germline CDR1 is LGHNT and CDR2 FRNRAP. Trimming cost V 7 bases and J 8 bases, with 15 bases left between them.

This rearrangement joins TRBV6-2 or TRBV6-3 to TRBJ1-5; TRBD1 aligns across 7 bases. This CDR3 is built from 14 residues. Germline CDR1 reads MNHEY; CDR2 reads SVGEGT. Unmatched junction bases numbered 3, after V lost 4 bases and J lost 3 bases. In DNA form, the CDR3 reads TGTGCCAGCAGTTGGGGGACAGTCAATCAGCCCCAGCATTTT. Protein: CASSWGTVNQPQHF.

The table lists this clonotype with a few counts. The V gene is TRBV6-2 or TRBV6-3, the J gene TRBJ2-1; perhaps TRBD2 as D (6 bases). The CDR3 runs to 13 residues. CDR1 and CDR2 (germline): MNHEY, SVGEGT. The germline V and J ends were trimmed by 4 bases and 10 bases, with 14 bases remaining between them. This chain's CDR3 is CASSSGDSNEQFF. The DNA of the CDR3 is TGTGCCAGCAGTTCCGGGGACTCCAACGAGCAGTTCTTC.

This clonotype has just a few counts. This chain connects TRBV11-2 to TRBJ1-2, with 8 bases fitting TRBD1. Germline trimming cut 5 bases from V and 4 bases from J; bases unmatched to any gene: 9. Germline values: CDR1 SGHAT, CDR2 FQNNGV. The CDR3 covers 15 residues. CDR3 amino acids: CASSPIRDRLYGYTF. CDR3 nucleotides: TGTGCCAGCAGCCCGATTCGGGACAGGCTCTATGGCTACACCTTC. Based on the CDR3 plus reference TRBV11-2 and TRBJ1-2, the full variable domain is EAGVAQSPRYKIIEKRQSVAFWCNPISGHATLYWYQQILGQGPKLLIQFQNNGVVDDSQLPKDRFSAERLKGVDSTLKIQPAKLEDSAVYLCASSPIRDRLYGYTFGSGTRLTVV.

The V call is TRBV6-2 or TRBV6-3, the J call TRBJ2-6; 7 nucleotides line up with TRBD1. Germline values: CDR1 MNHEY, CDR2 SVGEGT. V dropped 2 bases and J dropped 12; count of bases not matched to a gene: 1. This CDR3 comprises 12 residues. CDR3 coding DNA: TGTGCCAGCAGTTACGGACAGGTCGTCCTGACTTTC. It translates to CASSYGQVVLTF.

The CDR3 DNA sequence: TGCAGTGCTAGAGAGTGGGAGGGGACAAGCTCCTACGAGCAGTACTTC. It codes for CSAREWEGTSSYEQYF. The rearrangement joins TRBV20-1 to TRBJ2-7; D might be TRBD2 (7 bases). Trimming left V 0 bases short and J 0 bases short, with 15 bases between. Looked up from germline, CDR1 is DFQATT and CDR2 is SNEGSKA (reference sequence). This CDR3 contains 16 residues.

This clonotype was detected a few times. V gene TRBV12-3 or TRBV12-4 combines with J gene TRBJ2-7; D gene unclear. V dropped 7 bases and J dropped 4 bases, with 20 bases sitting between them. The CDR3 sequence is 15 residues long. CDR3 residues: CASIADGQAPYEQYF. Here the CDR3 DNA reads TGTGCCAGCATCGCCGATGGGCAGGCCCCGTACGAGCAGTACTTC.

This rearrangement joins TRBV7-9 to TRBJ1-4; possibly TRBD1 for D (5 bases). The CDR3 loop spans 17 amino acids. Germline CDR1 is SEHNR and CDR2 is FQNEAQ (reference sequence). V was trimmed by 4 bases and J by 5 bases, leaving 20 bases between them. The CDR3: CASSSRPQGTQNEKLFF. CDR3 coding DNA: TGTGCCAGCAGCTCTAGGCCTCAGGGCACCCAGAATGAAAAACTGTTTTTT.

The gene calls are TRBV12-3 or TRBV12-4 and TRBJ1-3; D uncertain. V lost 3 bases and J lost 4, with 4 bases in between. The CDR3 loop spans 12 amino acids. CDR3 in DNA: TGTGCCAGCAGTTTCCTGGGAAACACCATATATTTT. Its protein product is CASSFLGNTIYF.

This sequence joins TRBV30 and TRBJ2-1, with 13 positions matching TRBD2. The CDR3 runs to 15 residues. The ends lost 0 bases at V and 9 bases at J; junction bases unmatched: 5. In germline, CDR1 is GTSNPN, CDR2 SVGIG (reference sequence). The CDR3 region has the DNA TGTGCCTGGAGTGTACTAGCGGGGGGGCCTAGTGAGCAGTTCTTC. As protein: CAWSVLAGGPSEQFF.

The chain recombines TRBV12-3 or TRBV12-4 with TRBJ1-4, with 8 bases aligning to TRBD1. Losses at the gene ends were 4 bases for V and 6 bases for J; bases not matched to a gene: 7. The CDR3 runs 15 residues. The chain's CDR3 is CASSSRTGPYEKLFF. The CDR3 DNA reads TGTGCCAGCAGTTCCCGGACAGGGCCCTATGAAAAACTGTTTTTT.

This chain uses TRBV12-3 or TRBV12-4 with TRBJ1-5; D is uncertain. The CDR3 extends over 13 amino acids. V gave up 3 bases and J gave up 4 bases, with 7 bases separating them. For the CDR3, the DNA is TGTGCCAGCAGTTTGACGGGTAATCAGCCCCAGCATTTT. The encoded protein is CASSLTGNQPQHF.

The chain joins TRBV14 to TRBJ1-2, with D maybe TRBD1 (5 bases). V was shortened by 0 bases and J by 8 bases, with 13 bases between the two germline ends. Germline CDR1 reads SGHDN; CDR2 reads FVKESK. This CDR3 spans 14 amino acids. The CDR3 is CASSQEGTAGGYTF. The CDR3 coding sequence is TGTGCCAGCAGCCAAGAAGGGACGGCGGGGGGCTACACCTTC. Combining the CDR3 with reference TRBV14 and TRBJ1-2 gives the whole variable domain EAGVTQFPSHSVIEKGQTVTLRCDPISGHDNLYWYRRVMGKEIKFLLHFVKESKQDESGMPNNRFLAERTGGTYSTLKVQPAELEDSGVYFCASSQEGTAGGYTFGSGTRLTVV.

This chain uses TRBV10-3 with TRBJ1-3, with D maybe TRBD1 (6 bases). Trimming stripped 3 bases from V and 0 bases from J, with 15 bases between. This CDR3 contains 17 residues. Germline CDR1 ENHRY, CDR2 SYGVKD. The CDR3 loop reads CAISDRGFRSSGNTIYF. CDR3 in DNA: TGTGCCATCAGTGATAGGGGGTTTCGAAGCTCTGGAAACACCATATATTTT.